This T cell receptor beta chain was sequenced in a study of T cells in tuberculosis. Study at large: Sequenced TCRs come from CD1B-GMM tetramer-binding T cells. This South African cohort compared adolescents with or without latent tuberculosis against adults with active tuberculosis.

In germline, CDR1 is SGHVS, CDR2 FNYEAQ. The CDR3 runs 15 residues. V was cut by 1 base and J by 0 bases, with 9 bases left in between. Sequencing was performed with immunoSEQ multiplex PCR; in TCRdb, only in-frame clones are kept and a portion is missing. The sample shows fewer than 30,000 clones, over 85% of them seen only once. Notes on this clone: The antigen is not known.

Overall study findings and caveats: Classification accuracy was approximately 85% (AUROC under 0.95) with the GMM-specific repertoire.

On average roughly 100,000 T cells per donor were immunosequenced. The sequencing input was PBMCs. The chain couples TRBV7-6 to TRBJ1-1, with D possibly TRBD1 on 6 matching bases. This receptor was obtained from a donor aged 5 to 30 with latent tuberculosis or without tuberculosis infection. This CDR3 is CASSLGQALNTEAFF. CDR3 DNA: TGTGCCAGCAGCTTAGGACAGGCTTTGAACACTGAAGCTTTCTTT.